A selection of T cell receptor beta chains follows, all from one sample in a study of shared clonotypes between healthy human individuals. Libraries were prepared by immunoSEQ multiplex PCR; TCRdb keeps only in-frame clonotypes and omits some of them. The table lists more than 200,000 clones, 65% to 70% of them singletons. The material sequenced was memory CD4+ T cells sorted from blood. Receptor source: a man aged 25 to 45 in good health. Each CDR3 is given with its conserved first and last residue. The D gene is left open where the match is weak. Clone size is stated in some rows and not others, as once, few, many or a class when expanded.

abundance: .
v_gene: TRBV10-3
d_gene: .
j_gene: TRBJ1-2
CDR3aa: CAISDSGREADGYTF
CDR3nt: TGTGCCATCAGTGATTCCGGCAGGGAAGCAGATGGCTACACCTTC

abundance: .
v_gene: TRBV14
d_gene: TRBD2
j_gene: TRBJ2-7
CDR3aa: CASSRPSRTSGGSSYEQYF
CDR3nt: TGTGCCAGCAGCCGCCCCTCTAGGACTAGCGGGGGAAGCTCCTACGAGCAGTACTTC

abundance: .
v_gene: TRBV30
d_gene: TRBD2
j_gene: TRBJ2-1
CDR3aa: CALLAAAFNEQFF
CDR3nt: TGTGCCTTACTAGCGGCAGCATTCAATGAGCAGTTCTTC

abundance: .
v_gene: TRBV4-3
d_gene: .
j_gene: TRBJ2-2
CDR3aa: CASSLSVQFNTGELFF
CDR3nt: TGCGCCAGCAGCCTGTCAGTCCAATTTAACACCGGGGAGCTGTTTTTT

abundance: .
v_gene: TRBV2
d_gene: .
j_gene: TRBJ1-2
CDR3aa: CASSERSGYTF
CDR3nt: TGTGCCAGCAGTGAAAGGAGTGGCTACACCTTC

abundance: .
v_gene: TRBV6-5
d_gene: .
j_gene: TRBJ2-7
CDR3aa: CASSQTTVPYEQYF
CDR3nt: TGTGCCAGCAGTCAGACGACAGTCCCCTACGAGCAGTACTTC

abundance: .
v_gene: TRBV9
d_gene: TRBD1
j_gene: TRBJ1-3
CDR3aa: CASSAETGGGNTIYF
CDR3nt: TGTGCCAGCAGCGCCGAAACAGGGGGTGGAAACACCATATATTTT

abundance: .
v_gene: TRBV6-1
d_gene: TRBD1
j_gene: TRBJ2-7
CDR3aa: CASRVDRGTYEQYF
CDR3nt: TGTGCCAGCAGGGTAGACAGGGGCACCTACGAGCAGTACTTC

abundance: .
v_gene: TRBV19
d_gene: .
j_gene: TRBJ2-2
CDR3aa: CASREYANTGELFF
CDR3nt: TGTGCCAGTAGAGAATACGCGAACACCGGGGAGCTGTTTTTT

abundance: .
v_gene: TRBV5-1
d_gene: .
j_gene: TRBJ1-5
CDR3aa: CASSLFQDQPQHF
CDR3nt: TGCGCCAGCAGCTTGTTCCAGGACCAGCCCCAGCATTTT

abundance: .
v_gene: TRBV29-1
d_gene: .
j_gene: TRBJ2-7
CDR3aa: CSVDGGRGDYEQYF
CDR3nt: TGCAGCGTTGATGGAGGCAGGGGCGACTACGAGCAGTACTTC

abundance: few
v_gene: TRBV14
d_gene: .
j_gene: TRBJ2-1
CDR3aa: CASSQPGRDNEQFF
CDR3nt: TGTGCCAGCAGCCAACCGGGACGCGACAATGAGCAGTTCTTC

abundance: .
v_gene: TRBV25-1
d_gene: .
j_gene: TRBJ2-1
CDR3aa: CASKSPFYNEQFF
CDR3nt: TGTGCCAGCAAATCCCCCTTCTACAATGAGCAGTTCTTC

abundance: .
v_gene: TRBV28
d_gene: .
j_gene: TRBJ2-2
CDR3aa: CASSSGNTGELFF
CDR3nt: TGTGCCAGCAGTAGCGGTAACACCGGGGAGCTGTTTTTT

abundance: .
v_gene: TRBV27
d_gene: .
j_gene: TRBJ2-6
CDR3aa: CASSLWGAGSGANVLTF
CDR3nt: TGTGCCAGCAGTTTATGGGGGGCCGGCTCTGGGGCCAACGTCCTGACTTTC

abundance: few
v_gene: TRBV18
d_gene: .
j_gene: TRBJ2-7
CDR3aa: CASSPPGKGGYEQYF
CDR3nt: TGTGCCAGCTCACCACCGGGGAAGGGGGGCTACGAGCAGTACTTC

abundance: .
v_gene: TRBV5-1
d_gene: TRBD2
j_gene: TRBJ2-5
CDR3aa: CASSQGLAGGIETQYF
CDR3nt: TGCGCCAGCAGCCAAGGACTAGCGGGAGGTATAGAGACCCAGTACTTC

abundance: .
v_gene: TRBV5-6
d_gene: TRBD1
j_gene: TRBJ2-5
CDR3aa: CASSPLSGQGAGETQYF
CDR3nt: TGTGCCAGCAGCCCCTTGTCGGGACAGGGCGCGGGAGAGACCCAGTACTTC

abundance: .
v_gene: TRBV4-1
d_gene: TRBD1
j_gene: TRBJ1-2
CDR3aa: CASSQGQGAYYGYTF
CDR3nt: TGCGCCAGCAGCCAAGGACAGGGAGCTTACTATGGCTACACCTTC

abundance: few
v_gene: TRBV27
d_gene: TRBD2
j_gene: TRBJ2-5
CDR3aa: CASSLAGLAGEETQYF
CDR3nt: TGTGCCAGCAGTTTAGCGGGACTAGCGGGAGAAGAGACCCAGTACTTC

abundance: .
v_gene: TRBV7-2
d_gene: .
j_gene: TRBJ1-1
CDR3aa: CASSLNQDTEAFF
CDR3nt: TGTGCCAGCAGCTTGAACCAGGACACTGAAGCTTTCTTT

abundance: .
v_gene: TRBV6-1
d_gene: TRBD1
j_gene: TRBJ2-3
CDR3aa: CASRIDRGTDTQYF
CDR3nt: TGTGCCAGCAGGATAGACAGGGGCACAGATACGCAGTATTTT

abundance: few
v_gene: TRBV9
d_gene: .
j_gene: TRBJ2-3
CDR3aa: CASSSTDTQYF
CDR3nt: TGTGCCAGCAGCAGCACAGATACGCAGTATTTT

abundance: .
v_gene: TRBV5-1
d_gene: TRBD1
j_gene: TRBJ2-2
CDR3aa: CASSPRTGLRTGELFF
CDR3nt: TGCGCCAGCAGCCCCCGGACAGGGTTGAGGACCGGGGAGCTGTTTTTT

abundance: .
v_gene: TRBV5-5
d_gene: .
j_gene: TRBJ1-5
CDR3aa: CASSLIYRPTRGNQPQHF
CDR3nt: TGTGCCAGCAGCTTGATTTATAGGCCAACTCGAGGGAATCAGCCCCAGCATTTT

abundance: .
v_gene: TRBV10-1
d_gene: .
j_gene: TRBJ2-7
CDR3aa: CASSDPANYEQYF
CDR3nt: TGCGCCAGCAGTGACCCAGCAAACTACGAGCAGTACTTC

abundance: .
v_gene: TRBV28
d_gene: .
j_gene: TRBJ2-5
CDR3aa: CASSPGVGGSYQETQYF
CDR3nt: TGTGCCAGCAGCCCGGGCGTAGGTGGGAGCTACCAAGAGACCCAGTACTTC

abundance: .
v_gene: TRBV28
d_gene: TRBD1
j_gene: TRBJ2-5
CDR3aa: CASSATGTKTQYF
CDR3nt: TGTGCCAGCAGTGCGACAGGGACGAAGACCCAGTACTTC

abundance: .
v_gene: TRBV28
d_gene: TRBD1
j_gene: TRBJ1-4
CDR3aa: CASKGQGLRVANEKLFF
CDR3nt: TGTGCCAGCAAAGGACAGGGATTACGGGTCGCTAATGAAAAACTGTTTTTT

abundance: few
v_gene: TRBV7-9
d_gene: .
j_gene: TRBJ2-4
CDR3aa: CASSQDGGKNIQYF
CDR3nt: TGTGCCAGCAGCCAGGACGGTGGCAAAAACATTCAGTACTTC

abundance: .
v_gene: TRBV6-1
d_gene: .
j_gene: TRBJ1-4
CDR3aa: CASSELQGKLFF
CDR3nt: TGTGCCAGCAGTGAATTGCAGGGAAAACTGTTTTTT

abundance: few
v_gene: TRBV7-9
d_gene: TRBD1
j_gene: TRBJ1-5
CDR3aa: CASSGDRLGQPQHF
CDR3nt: TGTGCCAGCAGCGGGGACAGGTTAGGTCAGCCCCAGCATTTT

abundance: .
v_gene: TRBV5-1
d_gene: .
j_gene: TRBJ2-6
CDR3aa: CASSLDGGLSGANVLTF
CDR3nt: TGCGCCAGCAGCTTGGACGGGGGACTGTCAGGGGCCAACGTCCTGACTTTC

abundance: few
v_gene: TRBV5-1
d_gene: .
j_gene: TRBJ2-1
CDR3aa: CASTLGDTGSYNEQFF
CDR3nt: TGCGCCAGCACCCTCGGGGACACCGGCTCCTACAATGAGCAGTTCTTC

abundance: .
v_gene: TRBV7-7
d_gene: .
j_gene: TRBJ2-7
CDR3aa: CASSLVQGTEQYF
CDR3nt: TGTGCCAGCAGCTTAGTTCAGGGAACCGAGCAGTACTTC

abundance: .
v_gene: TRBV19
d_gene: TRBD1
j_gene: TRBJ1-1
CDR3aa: CASSILTGGRAFF
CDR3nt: TGTGCCAGTAGTATCCTAACAGGGGGCAGAGCTTTCTTT

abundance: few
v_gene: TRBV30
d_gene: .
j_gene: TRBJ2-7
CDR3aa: CAWTQGNYEQYF
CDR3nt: TGTGCCTGGACTCAGGGGAACTACGAGCAGTACTTC

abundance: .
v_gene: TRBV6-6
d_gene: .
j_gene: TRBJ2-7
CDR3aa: CASRDGGYEQYF
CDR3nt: TGTGCCAGCAGGGATGGCGGCTACGAGCAGTACTTC

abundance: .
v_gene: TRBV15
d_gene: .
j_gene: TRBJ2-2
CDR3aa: CATSRDRVGAGELFF
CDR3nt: TGTGCCACCAGCAGAGATAGGGTAGGGGCCGGGGAGCTGTTTTTT

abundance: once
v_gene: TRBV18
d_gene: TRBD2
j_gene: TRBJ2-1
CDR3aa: CASSLPLAGGLYNEQFF
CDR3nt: TGTGCCAGCTCACTTCCTCTAGCGGGAGGATTATACAATGAGCAGTTCTTC

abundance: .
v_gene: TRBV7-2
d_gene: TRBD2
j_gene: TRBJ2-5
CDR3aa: CASSLTSAQETQYF
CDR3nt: TGTGCCAGCAGCCTGACTAGCGCTCAAGAGACCCAGTACTTC

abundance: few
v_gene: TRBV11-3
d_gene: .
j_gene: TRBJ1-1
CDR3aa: CASSWGSGEAFF
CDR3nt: TGTGCCAGCAGCTGGGGGTCCGGTGAAGCTTTCTTT

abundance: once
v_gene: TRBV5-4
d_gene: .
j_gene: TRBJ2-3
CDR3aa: CASSTPGDTQYF
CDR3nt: TGTGCCAGCAGCACCCCAGGAGATACGCAGTATTTT

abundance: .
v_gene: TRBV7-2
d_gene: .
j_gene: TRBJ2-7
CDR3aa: CASSLVAGQDYEQYF
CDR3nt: TGTGCCAGCAGCTTAGTAGCGGGACAGGACTACGAGCAGTACTTC

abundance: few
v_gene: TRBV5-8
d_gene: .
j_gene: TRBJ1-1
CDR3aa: CASSRTGNMNTEAFF
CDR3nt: TGTGCCAGCAGCCGAACAGGGAACATGAACACTGAAGCTTTCTTT

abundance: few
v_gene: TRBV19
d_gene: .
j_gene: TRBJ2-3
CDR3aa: CASSQQGGTDTQYF
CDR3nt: TGTGCCAGTAGTCAACAGGGCGGAACAGATACGCAGTATTTT

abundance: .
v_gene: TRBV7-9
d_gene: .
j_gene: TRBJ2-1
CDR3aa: CASSLAVLQGEQFF
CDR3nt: TGTGCCAGCAGCTTAGCGGTCCTACAGGGTGAGCAGTTCTTC

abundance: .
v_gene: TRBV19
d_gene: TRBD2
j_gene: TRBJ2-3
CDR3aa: CAAGTSGHTDTQYF
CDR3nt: TGTGCCGCAGGGACTAGCGGACACACAGATACGCAGTATTTT

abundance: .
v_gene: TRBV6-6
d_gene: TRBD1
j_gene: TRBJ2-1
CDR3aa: CASSRDSSSYNEQFF
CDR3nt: TGTGCCAGCTCCCGGGACAGCAGCTCCTACAATGAGCAGTTCTTC

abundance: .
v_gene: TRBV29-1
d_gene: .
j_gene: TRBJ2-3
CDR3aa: CSVAWGGVGTDTQYF
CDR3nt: TGCAGCGTTGCCTGGGGGGGCGTGGGCACAGATACGCAGTATTTT

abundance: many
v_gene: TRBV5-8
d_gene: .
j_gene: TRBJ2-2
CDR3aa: CASSLSTRGTGELFF
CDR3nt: TGTGCCAGCAGCTTGTCGACCAGGGGCACCGGGGAGCTGTTTTTT

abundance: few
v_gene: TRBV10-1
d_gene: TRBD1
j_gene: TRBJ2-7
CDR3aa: CASSATGARGQYF
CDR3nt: TGCGCCAGCAGTGCCACAGGGGCGAGGGGGCAGTACTTC

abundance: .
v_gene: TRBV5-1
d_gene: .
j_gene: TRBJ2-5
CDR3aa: CASSLYLLDQQETQYF
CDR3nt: TGCGCCAGCAGCTTGTATCTCTTGGATCAGCAAGAGACCCAGTACTTC

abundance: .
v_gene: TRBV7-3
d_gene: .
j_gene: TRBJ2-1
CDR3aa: CASSLGGSYNEQFF
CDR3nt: TGTGCCAGCAGCTTGGGCGGTTCCTACAATGAGCAGTTCTTC

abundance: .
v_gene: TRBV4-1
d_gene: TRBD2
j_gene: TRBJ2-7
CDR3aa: CASSRQLAGNSYEQYF
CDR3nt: TGCGCCAGCAGCCGACAACTAGCGGGGAACTCCTACGAGCAGTACTTC

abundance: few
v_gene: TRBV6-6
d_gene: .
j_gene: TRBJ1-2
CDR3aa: CASSYESNYGYTF
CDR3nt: TGTGCCAGCAGTTACGAGTCGAACTATGGCTACACCTTC